This is a list of T cell receptor beta chains from one sample in a study of cytomegalovirus exposure and HLA in healthy donors. The data were produced by immunoSEQ multiplex PCR, yet TCRdb's version contains in-frame clones alone and is incomplete. Of about 140,000 clones in the sample, roughly 70% were seen once. The specimen sequenced was PBMCs. All receptors come from a man aged 25-45 years in good health and CMV-seropositive. Each CDR3 is given with its conserved first and last residue. D genes are given only for firm matches. The size field is filled for only some rows; it gives once, few, many or a size class.

TRBV19	15	NA	NA	TRBJ1-2	TGTGCCAGTAGTATCCCCCTTTCCGAAAAGAGTGGCTACACCTTC	CASSIPLSEKSGYTF
TRBV14	16	NA	few	TRBJ1-1	TGTGCCAGCAGCCAAGAAGAGGGAAGGGGACTCACTGAAGCTTTCTTT	CASSQEEGRGLTEAFF
TRBV5-1	13	NA	few	TRBJ2-7	TGCGCCAGCCAAAATACTAGATCCTCCGAGCAGTACTTC	CASQNTRSSEQYF
TRBV11-3	16	TRBD2	NA	TRBJ2-3	TGTGCCAGCAGCTGGGGACTAGCGGGCAGCACAGATACGCAGTATTTT	CASSWGLAGSTDTQYF
TRBV9	15	NA	NA	TRBJ2-7	TGTGCCAGCAGCGTAGAGGGGGACCCAACCCGCGAGCAGTACTTC	CASSVEGDPTREQYF
TRBV5-4	16	NA	NA	TRBJ2-7	TGTGCCAGCAGCTTTCCTTGGGGGGAGAGCTCCTACGAGCAGTACTTC	CASSFPWGESSYEQYF
TRBV21-1	15	NA	NA	TRBJ2-7	TGTGCCAGCAGCAAAGCACAGGGCTTCAGGGGCGAGCAGTACTTC	CASSKAQGFRGEQYF
TRBV7-2	14	TRBD2	few	TRBJ2-3	TGTGCCAGCAGCCCGGGACTAGCCACAGATACGCAGTATTTT	CASSPGLATDTQYF
TRBV2	12	NA	NA	TRBJ2-1	TGTGCCAGCAGTCTTACTCGAGGTGAGCAGTTCTTC	CASSLTRGEQFF
TRBV5-1	15	NA	NA	TRBJ1-1	TGCGCCAGCAGCTTGTCCCTGGGGGCGGACACTGAAGCTTTCTTT	CASSLSLGADTEAFF
TRBV10-2	17	TRBD2	few	TRBJ2-2	TGCGCCAGCAGTGCCCCGACTAGCGCAAAGAACACCGGGGAGCTGTTTTTT	CASSAPTSAKNTGELFF
TRBV9	12	TRBD2	NA	TRBJ2-7	TGTGCCAGCAGCTCCAGGGAGGGCGAGCAGTACTTC	CASSSREGEQYF
TRBV7-8	14	TRBD1	NA	TRBJ2-2	TGTGCCAGCAGCTTAGCCCAGGGGGCCGGGGAGCTGTTTTTT	CASSLAQGAGELFF
TRBV6-1	13	NA	few	TRBJ2-7	TGTGCCAGCAGTGCCCGACAGTTCTACGAGCAGTACTTC	CASSARQFYEQYF
TRBV5-4	13	NA	NA	TRBJ1-4	TGTGCCAGCCGCGAGGGCGAAAATGAAAAACTGTTTTTT	CASREGENEKLFF
TRBV4-2	16	NA	NA	TRBJ1-1	TGTGCCAGCAGCCAAGGAACTCCGGGACAGAACACTGAAGCTTTCTTT	CASSQGTPGQNTEAFF
TRBV15	13	NA	NA	TRBJ2-3	TGTGCCACCAGCAGATACCAGGGAGATACGCAGTATTTT	CATSRYQGDTQYF
TRBV5-8	14	TRBD1	NA	TRBJ1-2	TGTGCCAGCAGCAAAGGGACAGGGAACTATGGCTACACCTTC	CASSKGTGNYGYTF
TRBV7-3	17	TRBD2	NA	TRBJ2-3	TGTGCCAGCAGCTTAACCTCCCGGACTAGCGGCACAGATACGCAGTATTTT	CASSLTSRTSGTDTQYF
TRBV6-5	14	TRBD2	NA	TRBJ2-3	TGTGCCAGCAGCGTAGCGGGAAACACAGATACGCAGTATTTT	CASSVAGNTDTQYF
TRBV2	14	TRBD1	NA	TRBJ2-7	TGTGCCAGCAAGACCGGGACAGGGTCGGGATTGCAGTACTTC	CASKTGTGSGLQYF
TRBV6-4	17	NA	NA	TRBJ1-1	TGTGCCAGCAGTGACTCGAATTTTGGGTGCACGGGAACTGAAGCTTTCTTT	CASSDSNFGCTGTEAFF
TRBV11-3	13	NA	NA	TRBJ2-1	TGTGCCAGCAGCTTAACCCAGAACAATGAGCAGTTCTTC	CASSLTQNNEQFF
TRBV28	11	NA	NA	TRBJ1-1	TGTGCCAGCAGGGCGAACACTGAAGCTTTCTTT	CASRANTEAFF
TRBV5-1	14	NA	once	TRBJ1-1	TGCGCCAGCAGCTTTTTACAAGAGAACACTGAAGCTTTCTTT	CASSFLQENTEAFF
TRBV6-1	14	TRBD1	NA	TRBJ1-2	TGTGCCAGCATTTTACAGGGGGACCCTGATGGCTACACCTTC	CASILQGDPDGYTF
TRBV5-5	16	TRBD1	NA	TRBJ2-3	TGTGCCAGCAGCTTGGTCCGACAGGGGTTAGCAGATACGCAGTATTTT	CASSLVRQGLADTQYF
TRBV25-1	15	NA	NA	TRBJ2-2	TGTGCCAGCAGTGAAGCCAGCCGGGACACCGGGGAGCTGTTTTTT	CASSEASRDTGELFF
TRBV5-6	14	TRBD1	NA	TRBJ1-2	TGTGCCAGCAGCTCGGGGACAGGGGGCCATGGCTACACCTTC	CASSSGTGGHGYTF
TRBV6-1	15	TRBD1	NA	TRBJ1-4	TGTGCCAGCAGTGAAGCGCTAACAGGGGGTGAAAAACTGTTTTTT	CASSEALTGGEKLFF
TRBV7-6	15	NA	NA	TRBJ2-3	TGTGCCAGCAGCTTAAGGGGCCCCCTCACAGATACGCAGTATTTT	CASSLRGPLTDTQYF
TRBV2	14	TRBD1	NA	TRBJ1-1	TGTGCCAGCAGAATACAGGGGGCGGACACTGAAGCTTTCTTT	CASRIQGADTEAFF
TRBV4-1	15	NA	NA	TRBJ1-1	TGCGCCAGCAGTCAAGAGGCTGGCCCGAACACTGAAGCTTTCTTT	CASSQEAGPNTEAFF
TRBV27	15	NA	few	TRBJ1-2	TGTGCCAGCAGTTCACACCAGACAGGACCCTATGGCTACACCTTC	CASSSHQTGPYGYTF
TRBV14	15	NA	NA	TRBJ1-2	TGTGCCAGCAGCCAAAACGTAGAAGGGGGTAAAGGCTACACCTTC	CASSQNVEGGKGYTF
TRBV4-1	16	NA	few	TRBJ1-3	TGCGCCAGCAGCCAAGATACGGGTTTGGCTGGAAACACCATATATTTT	CASSQDTGLAGNTIYF